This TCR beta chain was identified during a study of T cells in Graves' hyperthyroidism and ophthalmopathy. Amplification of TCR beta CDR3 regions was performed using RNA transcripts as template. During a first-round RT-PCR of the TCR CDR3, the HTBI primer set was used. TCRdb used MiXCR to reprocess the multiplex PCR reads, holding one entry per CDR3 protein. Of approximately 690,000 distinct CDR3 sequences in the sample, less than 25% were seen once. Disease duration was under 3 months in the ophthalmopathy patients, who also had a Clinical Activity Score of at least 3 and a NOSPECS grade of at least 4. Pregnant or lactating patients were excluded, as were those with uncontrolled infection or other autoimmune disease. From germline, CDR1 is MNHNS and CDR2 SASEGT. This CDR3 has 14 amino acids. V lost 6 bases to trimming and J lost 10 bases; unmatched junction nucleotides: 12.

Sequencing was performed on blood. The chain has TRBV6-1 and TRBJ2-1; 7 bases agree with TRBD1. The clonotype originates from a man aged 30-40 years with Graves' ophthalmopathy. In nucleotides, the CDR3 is TGTGCCAGCAGGCGAGGGAAGGGGGCGCGAGAGCAGTTCTTC. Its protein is CASRRGKGAREQFF.